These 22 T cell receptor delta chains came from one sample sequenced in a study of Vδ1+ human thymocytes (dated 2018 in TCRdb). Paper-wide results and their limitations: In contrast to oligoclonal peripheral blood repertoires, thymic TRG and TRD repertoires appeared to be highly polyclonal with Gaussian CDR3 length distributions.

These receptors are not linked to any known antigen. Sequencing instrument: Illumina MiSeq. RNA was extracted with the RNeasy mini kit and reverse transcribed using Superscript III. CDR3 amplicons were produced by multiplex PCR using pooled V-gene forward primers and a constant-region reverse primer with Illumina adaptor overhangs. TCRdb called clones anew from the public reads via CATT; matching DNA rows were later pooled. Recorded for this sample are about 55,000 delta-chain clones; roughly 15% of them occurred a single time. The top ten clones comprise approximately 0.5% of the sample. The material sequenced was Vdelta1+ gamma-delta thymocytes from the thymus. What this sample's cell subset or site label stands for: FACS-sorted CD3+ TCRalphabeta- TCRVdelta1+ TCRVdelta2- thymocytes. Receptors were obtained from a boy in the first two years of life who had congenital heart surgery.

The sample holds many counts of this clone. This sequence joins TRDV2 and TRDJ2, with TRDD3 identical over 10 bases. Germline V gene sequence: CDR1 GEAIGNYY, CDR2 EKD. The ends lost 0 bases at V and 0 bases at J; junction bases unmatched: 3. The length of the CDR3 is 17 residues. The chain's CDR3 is CACDTWGILALTAQLFF. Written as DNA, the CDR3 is TGTGCCTGTGACACCTGGGGGATACTAGCTTTGACAGCACAACTCTTCTTT.

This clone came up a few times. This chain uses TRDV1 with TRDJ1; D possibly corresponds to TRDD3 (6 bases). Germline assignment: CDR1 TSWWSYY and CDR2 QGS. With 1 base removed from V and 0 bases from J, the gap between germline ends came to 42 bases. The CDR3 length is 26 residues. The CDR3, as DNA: TGTGCTCTTGGGGAACCCCATTCCGACCCACTATACCCTACCCCGTACTGGGACGATTACACCGATAAACTCATCTTT. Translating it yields CALGEPHSDPLYPTPYWDDYTDKLIF.

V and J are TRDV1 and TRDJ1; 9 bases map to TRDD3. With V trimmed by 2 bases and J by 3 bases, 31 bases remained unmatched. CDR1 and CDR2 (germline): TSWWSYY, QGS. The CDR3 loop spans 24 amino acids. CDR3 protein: CALGEGPGEASSVLGIRWSDKLIF. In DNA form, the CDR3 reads TGTGCTCTTGGGGAAGGGCCGGGTGAGGCTTCCTCTGTACTGGGGATACGGTGGTCCGATAAACTCATCTTT.

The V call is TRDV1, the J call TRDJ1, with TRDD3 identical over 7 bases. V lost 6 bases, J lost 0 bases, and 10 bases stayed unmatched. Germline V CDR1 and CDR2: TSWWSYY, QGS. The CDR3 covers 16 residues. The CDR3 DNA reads TGTGCTCTTGGATCCTGGGGGCTACAGTACACCGATAAACTCATCTTT. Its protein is CALGSWGLQYTDKLIF.

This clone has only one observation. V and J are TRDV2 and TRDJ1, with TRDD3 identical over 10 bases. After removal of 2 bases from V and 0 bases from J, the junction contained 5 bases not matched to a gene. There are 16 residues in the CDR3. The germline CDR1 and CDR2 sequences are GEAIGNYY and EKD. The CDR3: CACDSTGGWDTDKLIF. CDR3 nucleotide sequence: TGTGCCTGTGACAGTACTGGGGGATGGGACACCGATAAACTCATCTTT.

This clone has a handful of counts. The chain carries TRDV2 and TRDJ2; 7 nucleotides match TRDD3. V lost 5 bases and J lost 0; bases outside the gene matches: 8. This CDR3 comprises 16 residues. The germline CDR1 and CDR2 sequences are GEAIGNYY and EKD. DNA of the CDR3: TGTGCCTGTGGTAACCCTGGGGGGCCTTTGACAGCACAACTCTTCTTT. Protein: CACGNPGGPLTAQLFF.

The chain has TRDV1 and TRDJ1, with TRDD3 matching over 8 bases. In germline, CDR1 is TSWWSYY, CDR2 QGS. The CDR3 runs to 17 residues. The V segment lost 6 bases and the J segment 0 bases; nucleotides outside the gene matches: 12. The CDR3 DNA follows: TGTGCTCTTGGTTGCGCCGCCTGGGGGAGGTACACCGATAAACTCATCTTT. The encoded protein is CALGCAAWGRYTDKLIF.

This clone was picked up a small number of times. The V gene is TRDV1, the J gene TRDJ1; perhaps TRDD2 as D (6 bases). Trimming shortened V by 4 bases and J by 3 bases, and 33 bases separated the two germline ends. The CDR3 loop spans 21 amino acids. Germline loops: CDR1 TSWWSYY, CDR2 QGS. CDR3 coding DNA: TGTGCTCTTGGGGCGTACACCTTCCGTCCTTCGTGGGGCGAGTCCCCCGATAAACTCATCTTT. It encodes CALGAYTFRPSWGESPDKLIF.

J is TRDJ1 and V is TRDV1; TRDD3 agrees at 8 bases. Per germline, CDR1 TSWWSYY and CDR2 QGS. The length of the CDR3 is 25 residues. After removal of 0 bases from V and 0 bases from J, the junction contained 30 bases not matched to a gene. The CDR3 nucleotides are TGTGCTCTTGGGGAACTATCCACTCTCTCACCACTGGGGGCCCTACGGGGGGCCTACACCGATAAACTCATCTTT. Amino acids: CALGELSTLSPLGALRGAYTDKLIF.

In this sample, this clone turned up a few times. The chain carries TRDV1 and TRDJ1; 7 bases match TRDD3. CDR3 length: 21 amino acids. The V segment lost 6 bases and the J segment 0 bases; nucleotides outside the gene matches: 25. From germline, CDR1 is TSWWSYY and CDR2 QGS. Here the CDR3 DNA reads TGTGCTCTTGGACCCACCCTACCTGAGATTGGGGGAGCCCTGTACACCGATAAACTCATCTTT. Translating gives CALGPTLPEIGGALYTDKLIF.

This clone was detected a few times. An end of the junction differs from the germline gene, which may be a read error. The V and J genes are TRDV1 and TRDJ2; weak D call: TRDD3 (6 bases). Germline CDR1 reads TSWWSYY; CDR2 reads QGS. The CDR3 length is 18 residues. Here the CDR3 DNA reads TGTGCTCTCGGGGAACGAAGGCTACTGGGTCCTTTGACAGCACAACTCTTCTTT. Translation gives CALGERRLLGPLTAQLFF.

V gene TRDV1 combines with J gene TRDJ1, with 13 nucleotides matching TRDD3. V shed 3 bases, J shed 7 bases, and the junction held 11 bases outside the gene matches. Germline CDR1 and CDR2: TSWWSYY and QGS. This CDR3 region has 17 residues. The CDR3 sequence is CALGDGFLTGGYGKLIF. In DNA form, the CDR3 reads TGTGCTCTTGGGGACGGGTTCCTTACTGGGGGATACGGTAAACTCATCTTT.

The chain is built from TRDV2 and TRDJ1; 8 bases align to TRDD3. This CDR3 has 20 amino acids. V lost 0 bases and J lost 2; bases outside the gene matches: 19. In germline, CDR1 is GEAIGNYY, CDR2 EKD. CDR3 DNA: TGTGCCTGTGACACCGATTGGACTGGGGGCCCAAGGAGAGTTACCGATAAACTCATCTTT. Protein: CACDTDWTGGPRRVTDKLIF.

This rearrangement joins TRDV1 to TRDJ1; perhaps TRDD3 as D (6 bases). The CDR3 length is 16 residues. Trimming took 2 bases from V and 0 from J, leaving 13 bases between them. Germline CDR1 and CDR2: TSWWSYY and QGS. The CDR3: CALGEILLGHTDKLIF. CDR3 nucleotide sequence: TGTGCTCTTGGGGAAATACTCCTGGGGCACACCGATAAACTCATCTTT.

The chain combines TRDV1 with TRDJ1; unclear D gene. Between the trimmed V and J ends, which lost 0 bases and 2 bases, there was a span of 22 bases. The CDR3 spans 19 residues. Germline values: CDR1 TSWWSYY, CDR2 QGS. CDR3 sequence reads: CALGELFMRVPPTTDKLIF. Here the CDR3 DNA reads TGTGCTCTTGGGGAACTTTTCATGAGGGTCCCTCCGACTACCGATAAACTCATCTTT.

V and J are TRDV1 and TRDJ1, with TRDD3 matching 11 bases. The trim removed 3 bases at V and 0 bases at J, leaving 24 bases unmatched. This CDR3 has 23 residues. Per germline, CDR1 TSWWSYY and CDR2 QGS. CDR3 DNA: TGTGCTCTTGGGGATCTTACTTCCTTGATCGGAGTGTGGGGGATACGCAACACCGATAAACTCATCTTT. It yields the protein CALGDLTSLIGVWGIRNTDKLIF.

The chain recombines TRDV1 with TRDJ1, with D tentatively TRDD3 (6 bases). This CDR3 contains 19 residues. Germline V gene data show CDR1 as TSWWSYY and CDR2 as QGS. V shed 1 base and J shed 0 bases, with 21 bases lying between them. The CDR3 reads CALGERVRYETMYTDKLIF. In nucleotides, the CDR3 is TGTGCTCTTGGGGAACGGGTTAGATACGAGACCATGTACACCGATAAACTCATCTTT.

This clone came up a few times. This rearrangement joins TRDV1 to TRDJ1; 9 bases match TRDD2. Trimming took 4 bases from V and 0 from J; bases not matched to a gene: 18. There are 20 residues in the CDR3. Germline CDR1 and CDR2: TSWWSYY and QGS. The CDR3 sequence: CALGARPSYGGGLYTDKLIF. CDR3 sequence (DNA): TGTGCTCTTGGGGCGCGGCCTTCCTACGGGGGGGGACTGTACACCGATAAACTCATCTTT.

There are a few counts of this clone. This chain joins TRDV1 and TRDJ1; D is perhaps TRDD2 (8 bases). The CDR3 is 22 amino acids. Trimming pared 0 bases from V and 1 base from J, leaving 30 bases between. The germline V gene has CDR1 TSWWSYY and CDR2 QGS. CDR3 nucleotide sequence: TGTGCTCTTGGGGAACTATATCTTCCTACGTGCTGGGGGGTACGCTGCACCGATAAACTCATCTTT. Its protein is CALGELYLPTCWGVRCTDKLIF.

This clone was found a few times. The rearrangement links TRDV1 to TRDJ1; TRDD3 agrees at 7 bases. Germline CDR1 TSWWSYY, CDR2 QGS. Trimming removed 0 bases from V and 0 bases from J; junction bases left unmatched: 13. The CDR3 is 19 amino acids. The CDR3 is CALGELFPTPGGYTDKLIF. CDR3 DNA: TGTGCTCTTGGGGAACTATTCCCTACTCCTGGGGGGTACACCGATAAACTCATCTTT.

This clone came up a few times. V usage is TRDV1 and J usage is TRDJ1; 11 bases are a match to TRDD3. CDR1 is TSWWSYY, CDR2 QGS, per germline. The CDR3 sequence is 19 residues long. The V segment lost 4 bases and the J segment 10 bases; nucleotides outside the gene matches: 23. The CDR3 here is CALGATTRTGGYGGIGLIF. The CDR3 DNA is TGTGCTCTTGGGGCCACTACCCGTACTGGGGGATATGGGGGAATCGGACTCATCTTT.

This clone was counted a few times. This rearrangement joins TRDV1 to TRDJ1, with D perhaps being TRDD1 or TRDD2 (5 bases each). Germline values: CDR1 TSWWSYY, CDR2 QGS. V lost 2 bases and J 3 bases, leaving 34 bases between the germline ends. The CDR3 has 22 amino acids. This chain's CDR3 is CALGEASYQVTETFIVADKLIF. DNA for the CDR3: TGTGCTCTTGGGGAAGCCTCCTATCAGGTTACTGAGACGTTTATAGTCGCCGATAAACTCATCTTT.